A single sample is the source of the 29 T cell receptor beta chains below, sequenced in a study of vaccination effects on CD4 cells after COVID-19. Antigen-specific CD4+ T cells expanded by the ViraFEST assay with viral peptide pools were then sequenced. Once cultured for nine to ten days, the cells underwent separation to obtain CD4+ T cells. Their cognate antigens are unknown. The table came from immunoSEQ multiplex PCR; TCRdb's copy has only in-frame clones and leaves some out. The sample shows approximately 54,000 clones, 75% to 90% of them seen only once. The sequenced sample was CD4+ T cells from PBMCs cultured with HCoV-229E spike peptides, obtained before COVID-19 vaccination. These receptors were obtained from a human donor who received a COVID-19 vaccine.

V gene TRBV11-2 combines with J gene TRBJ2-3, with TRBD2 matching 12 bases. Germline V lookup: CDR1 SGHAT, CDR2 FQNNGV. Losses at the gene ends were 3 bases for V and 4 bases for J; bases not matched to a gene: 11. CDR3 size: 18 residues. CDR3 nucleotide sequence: TGTGCCAGCAGCTTTAGAGCTAGCGGGGGGGTGTTGGCAGATACGCAGTATTTT. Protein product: CASSFRASGGVLADTQYF.

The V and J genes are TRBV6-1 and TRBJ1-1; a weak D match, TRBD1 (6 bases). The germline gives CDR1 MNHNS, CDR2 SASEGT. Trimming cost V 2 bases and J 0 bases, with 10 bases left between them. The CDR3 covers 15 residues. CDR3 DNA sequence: TGTGCCAGCAGTGAACCAGGGGACCTGAACACTGAAGCTTTCTTT. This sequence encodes CASSEPGDLNTEAFF.

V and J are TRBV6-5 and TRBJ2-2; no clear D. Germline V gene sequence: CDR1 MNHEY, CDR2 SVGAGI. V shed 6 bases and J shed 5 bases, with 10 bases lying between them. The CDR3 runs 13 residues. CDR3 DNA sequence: TGTGCCAGCAGGACTTGGTTGACCGGGGAGCTGTTTTTT. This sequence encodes CASRTWLTGELFF.

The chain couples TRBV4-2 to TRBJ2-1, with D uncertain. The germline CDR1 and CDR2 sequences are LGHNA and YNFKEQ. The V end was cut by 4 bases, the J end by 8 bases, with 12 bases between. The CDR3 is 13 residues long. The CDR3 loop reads CASSLRTVDEQFF. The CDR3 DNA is TGTGCCAGCAGCCTCAGAACGGTAGATGAGCAGTTCTTC.

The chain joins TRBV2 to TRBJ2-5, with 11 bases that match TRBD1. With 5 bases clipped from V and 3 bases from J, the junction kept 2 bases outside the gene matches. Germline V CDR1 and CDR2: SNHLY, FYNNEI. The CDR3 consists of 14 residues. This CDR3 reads CASSRDRGKETQYF. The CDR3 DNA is TGTGCCAGCAGTCGGGACAGGGGGAAAGAGACCCAGTACTTC.

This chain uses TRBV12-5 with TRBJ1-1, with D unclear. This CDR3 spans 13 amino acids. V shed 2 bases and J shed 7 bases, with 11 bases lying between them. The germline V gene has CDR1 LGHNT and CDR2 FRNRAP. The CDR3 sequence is CASGLWVEGEAFF. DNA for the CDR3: TGTGCTAGTGGTTTGTGGGTTGAGGGTGAAGCTTTCTTT.

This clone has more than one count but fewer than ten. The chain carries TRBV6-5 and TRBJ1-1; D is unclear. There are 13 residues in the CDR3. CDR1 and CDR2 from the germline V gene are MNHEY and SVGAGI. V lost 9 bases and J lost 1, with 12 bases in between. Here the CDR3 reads CASTGSPNTEAFF. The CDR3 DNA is TGTGCCAGTACCGGGTCACCGAACACTGAAGCTTTCTTT.

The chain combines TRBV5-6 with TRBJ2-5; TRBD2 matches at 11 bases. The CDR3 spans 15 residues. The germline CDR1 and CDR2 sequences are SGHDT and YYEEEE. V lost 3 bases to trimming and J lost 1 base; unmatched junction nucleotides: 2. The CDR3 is CASSWLAGGQETQYF. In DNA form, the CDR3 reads TGTGCCAGCAGCTGGCTAGCGGGGGGCCAAGAGACCCAGTACTTC.

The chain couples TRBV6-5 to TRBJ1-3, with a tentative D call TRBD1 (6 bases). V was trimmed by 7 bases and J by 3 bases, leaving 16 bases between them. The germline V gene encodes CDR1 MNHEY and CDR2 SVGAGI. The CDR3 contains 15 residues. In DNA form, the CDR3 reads TGTGCCAGCACAAACGTCGGGGGCAGTGGAAACACCATATATTTT. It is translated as CASTNVGGSGNTIYF.

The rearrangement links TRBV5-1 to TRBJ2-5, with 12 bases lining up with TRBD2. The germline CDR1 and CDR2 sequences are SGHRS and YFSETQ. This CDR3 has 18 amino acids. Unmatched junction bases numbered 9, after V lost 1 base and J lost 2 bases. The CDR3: CASSLTRTSGDTQETQYF. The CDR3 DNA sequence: TGCGCCAGCAGCTTGACTCGGACTAGCGGGGACACACAAGAGACCCAGTACTTC.

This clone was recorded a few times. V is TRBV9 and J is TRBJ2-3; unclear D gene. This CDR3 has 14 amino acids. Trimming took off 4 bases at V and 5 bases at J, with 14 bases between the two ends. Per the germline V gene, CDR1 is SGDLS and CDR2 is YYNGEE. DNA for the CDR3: TGTGCCAGCAGCCCTCGTAGTGGGCAAGATACGCAGTATTTT. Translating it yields CASSPRSGQDTQYF.

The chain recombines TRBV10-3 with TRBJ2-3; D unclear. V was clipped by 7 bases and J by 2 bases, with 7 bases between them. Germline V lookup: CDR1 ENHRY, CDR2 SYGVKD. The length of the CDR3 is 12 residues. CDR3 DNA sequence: TGTGCCATCAAGGGATCCACAGATACGCAGTATTTT. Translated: CAIKGSTDTQYF.

DNA of the CDR3: TGCGCCAGCAGCCAAGACGGACAGGGCGATCAGCCCCAGCATTTT. This gives the protein CASSQDGQGDQPQHF. The chain is built from TRBV4-1 and TRBJ1-5; 8 positions agree with TRBD1. The CDR3 covers 15 residues. V shed 0 bases, J shed 5 bases, and the junction held 3 bases outside the gene matches. Germline CDR1 reads MGHRA; CDR2 reads YSYEKL.

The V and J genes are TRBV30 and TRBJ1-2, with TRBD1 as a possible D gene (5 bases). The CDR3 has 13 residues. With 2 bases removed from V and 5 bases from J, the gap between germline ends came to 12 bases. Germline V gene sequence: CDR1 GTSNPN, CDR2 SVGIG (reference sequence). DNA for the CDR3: TGTGCCTGGAGTATGGGGGTCGGGTATGGCTACACCTTC. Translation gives CAWSMGVGYGYTF.

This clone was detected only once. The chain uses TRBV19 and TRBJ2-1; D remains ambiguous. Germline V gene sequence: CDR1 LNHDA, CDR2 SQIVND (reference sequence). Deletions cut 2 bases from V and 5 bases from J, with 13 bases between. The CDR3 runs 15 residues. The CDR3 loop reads CASSIWRNRDNEQFF. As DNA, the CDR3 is TGTGCCAGTAGTATATGGAGAAATAGGGACAATGAGCAGTTCTTC.

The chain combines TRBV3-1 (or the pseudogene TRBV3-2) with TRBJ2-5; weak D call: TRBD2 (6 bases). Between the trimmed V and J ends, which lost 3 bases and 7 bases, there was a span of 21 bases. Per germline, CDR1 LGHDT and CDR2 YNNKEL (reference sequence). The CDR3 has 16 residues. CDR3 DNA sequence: TGTGCCAGCAGCCACCACATACTAGCCAATGTAAGGACCCAGTACTTC. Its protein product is CASSHHILANVRTQYF.

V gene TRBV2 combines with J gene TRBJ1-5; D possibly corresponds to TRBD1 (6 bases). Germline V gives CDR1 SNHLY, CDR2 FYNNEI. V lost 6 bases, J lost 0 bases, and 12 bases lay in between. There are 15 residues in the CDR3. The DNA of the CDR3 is TGTGCCAGCAGCCAACAGGGAAATAGCAATCAGCCCCAGCATTTT. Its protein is CASSQQGNSNQPQHF.

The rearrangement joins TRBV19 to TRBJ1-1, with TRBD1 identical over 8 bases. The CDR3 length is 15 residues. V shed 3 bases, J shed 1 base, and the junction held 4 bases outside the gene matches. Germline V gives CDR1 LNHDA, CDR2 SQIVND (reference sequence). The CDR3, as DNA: TGTGCCAGTAGTATCCGCGACAGGGGGAACACTGAAGCTTTCTTT. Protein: CASSIRDRGNTEAFF.

CDR3 residues: CASSQVLYSGGSRETQYF. CDR3 nucleotide sequence: TGTGCCAGCAGCCAAGTTCTGTATAGCGGGGGGTCCCGGGAGACCCAGTACTTC. The gene calls are TRBV3-1 (or the pseudogene TRBV3-2) and TRBJ2-5, with TRBD2 matching over 10 bases. The CDR3 is 18 amino acids. V gave up 1 base and J gave up 5 bases; unmatched junction bases: 13. Germline CDR1 reads LGHDT; CDR2 reads YNNKEL (reference sequence).

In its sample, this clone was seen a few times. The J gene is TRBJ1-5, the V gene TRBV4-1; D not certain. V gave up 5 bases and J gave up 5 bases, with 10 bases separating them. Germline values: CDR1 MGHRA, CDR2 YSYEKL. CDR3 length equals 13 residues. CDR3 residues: CASSGRTDQPQHF. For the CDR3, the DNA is TGCGCCAGCAGCGGACGGACTGATCAGCCCCAGCATTTT.

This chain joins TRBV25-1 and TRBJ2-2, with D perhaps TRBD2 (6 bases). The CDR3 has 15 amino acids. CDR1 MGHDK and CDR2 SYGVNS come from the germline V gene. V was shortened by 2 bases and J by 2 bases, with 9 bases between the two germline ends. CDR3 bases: TGTGCCAGCAGTGAAGGAGGGGCTAACACCGGGGAGCTGTTTTTT. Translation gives CASSEGGANTGELFF.

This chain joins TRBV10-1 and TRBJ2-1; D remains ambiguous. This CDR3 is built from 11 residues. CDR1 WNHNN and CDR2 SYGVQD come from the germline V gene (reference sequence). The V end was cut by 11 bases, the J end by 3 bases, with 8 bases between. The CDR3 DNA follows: TGCGCCGCTGGGGACTACAATGAGCAGTTCTTC. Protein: CAAGDYNEQFF.

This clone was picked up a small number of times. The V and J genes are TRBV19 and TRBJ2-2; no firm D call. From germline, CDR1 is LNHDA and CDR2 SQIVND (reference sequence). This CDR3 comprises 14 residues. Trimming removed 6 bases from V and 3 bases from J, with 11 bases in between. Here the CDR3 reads CASRTPSDTGELFF. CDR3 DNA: TGTGCCAGTAGAACGCCGAGCGACACCGGGGAGCTGTTTTTT.

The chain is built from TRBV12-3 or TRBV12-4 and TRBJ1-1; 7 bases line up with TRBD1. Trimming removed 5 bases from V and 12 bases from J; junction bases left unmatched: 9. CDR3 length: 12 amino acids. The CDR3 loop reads CASSPDRVGTFF. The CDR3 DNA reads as TGTGCCAGCAGTCCCGACAGGGTTGGAACTTTCTTT.

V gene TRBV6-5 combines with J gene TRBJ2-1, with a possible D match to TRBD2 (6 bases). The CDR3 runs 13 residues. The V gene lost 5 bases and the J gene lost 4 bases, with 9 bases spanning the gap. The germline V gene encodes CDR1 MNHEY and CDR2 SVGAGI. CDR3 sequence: CASSTLAYNEQFF. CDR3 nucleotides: TGTGCCAGCAGTACTCTAGCGTACAATGAGCAGTTCTTC.

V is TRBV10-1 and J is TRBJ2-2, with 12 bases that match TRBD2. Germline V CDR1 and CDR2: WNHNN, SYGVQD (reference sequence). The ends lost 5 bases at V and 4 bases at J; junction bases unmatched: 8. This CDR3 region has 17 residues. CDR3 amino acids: CASSLGLAGSSTGELFF. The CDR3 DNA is TGCGCCAGCAGTTTAGGACTAGCGGGGTCATCCACCGGGGAGCTGTTTTTT.

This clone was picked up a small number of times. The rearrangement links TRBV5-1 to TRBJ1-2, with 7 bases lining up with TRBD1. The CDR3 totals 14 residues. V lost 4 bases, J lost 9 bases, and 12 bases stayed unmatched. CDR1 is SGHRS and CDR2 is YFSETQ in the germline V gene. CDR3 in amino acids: CASSLTTGEGRYTF. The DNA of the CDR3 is TGCGCCAGCAGCCTCACCACAGGGGAGGGACGCTACACCTTC.

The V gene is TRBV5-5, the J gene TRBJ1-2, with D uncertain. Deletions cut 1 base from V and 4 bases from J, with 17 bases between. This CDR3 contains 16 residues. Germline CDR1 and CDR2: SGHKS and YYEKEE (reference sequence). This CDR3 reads CASSLRAAGNFYGYTF. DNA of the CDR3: TGTGCCAGCAGCTTGAGAGCAGCAGGAAATTTCTATGGCTACACCTTC.

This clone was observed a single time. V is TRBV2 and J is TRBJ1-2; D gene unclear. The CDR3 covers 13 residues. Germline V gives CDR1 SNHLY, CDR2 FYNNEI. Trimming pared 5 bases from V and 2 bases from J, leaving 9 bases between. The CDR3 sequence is CASSPARNYGYTF. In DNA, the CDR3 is TGTGCCAGCAGTCCGGCCAGGAACTATGGCTACACCTTC.